A single sample is the source of the 21 T cell receptor beta chains below, sequenced in a study of shared clonotypes between healthy human individuals. TCRdb's copy holds only in-frame clones and misses some; the assay was immunoSEQ multiplex PCR. The data hold around 1.9 million clones, with around 93% observed a single time. Naive CD8 isolation took CD45RO-negative cells positively selected for CCR7 and excluded terminally differentiated effector memory CD45RA+ cells. The sample was naive CD8+ T cells from PBMCs. These receptors were taken from a man aged 18 to 35 in good health. Some clones in this sample may be carry-over from other donors' samples.

The V call is TRBV11-1, the J call TRBJ1-1; D is uncertain. There are 15 residues in the CDR3. CDR1 SGHAT and CDR2 FQDESV come from the germline V gene (reference sequence). The V and J ends lost 5 bases and 5 bases respectively, with 18 bases between them. DNA for the CDR3: TGTGCCAGCAGCCCTACCGAGGGATCTTGGACTGAAGCTTTCTTT. Translating it yields CASSPTEGSWTEAFF.

Concerning this clone itself: In the same sample, other DNA sequences code for this CDR3. The J gene is TRBJ2-1, the V gene TRBV29-1; 11 nucleotides line up with TRBD2. This CDR3 is built from 15 residues. Germline V CDR1 and CDR2: SQVTM, ANQGSEA. Trimming cost V 2 bases and J 0 bases; bases outside gene matches: 0. This CDR3 reads CSVETSGSSYNEQFF. The DNA for the CDR3 is TGCAGCGTTGAAACTAGCGGGAGCTCCTACAATGAGCAGTTCTTC.

The chain is built from TRBV7-8 and TRBJ1-4; perhaps TRBD1 as D (6 bases). Per the germline V gene, CDR1 is SGHVS and CDR2 is FQNEAQ. Deletions cut 5 bases from V and 2 bases from J, with 12 bases between. CDR3 size: 15 residues. CDR3 loop: CASSVNRETNEKLFF. CDR3 coding DNA: TGTGCCAGCAGCGTAAACAGGGAGACTAATGAAAAACTGTTTTTT. The entire variable domain, with the rest obtained from reference TRBV7-8 and TRBJ1-4, is as follows: GAGVSQSPRYKVAKRGQDVALRCDPISGHVSLFWYQQALGQGPEFLTYFQNEAQLDKSGLPSDRFFAERPEGSVSTLKIQRTQQEDSAVYLCASSVNRETNEKLFFGSGTQLSVL.

The chain is built from TRBV6-1 and TRBJ1-5; possibly TRBD1 for D (5 bases). CDR1 is MNHNS and CDR2 is SASEGT in the germline V gene. V lost 5 bases and J 4 bases, leaving 12 bases between the germline ends. The CDR3 consists of 14 residues. This chain's CDR3 is CASSRRGTNQPQHF. CDR3 in DNA: TGTGCCAGCAGTAGACGAGGGACTAATCAGCCCCAGCATTTT.

The chain uses TRBV7-8 and TRBJ2-1, with 12 bases matching TRBD2. The CDR3 has 16 amino acids. The V gene end was trimmed by 5 bases and the J gene end by 7 bases; junction bases not matched to a gene: 9. Per the germline V gene, CDR1 is SGHVS and CDR2 is FQNEAQ. The CDR3 bases are TGTGCCAGCAGCAGCTCTAGCGGGAGGGCCGGGAATGAGCAGTTCTTC. This sequence encodes CASSSSSGRAGNEQFF.

The chain links TRBV2 to TRBJ1-1; perhaps TRBD1 as D (6 bases). Germline-derived CDR1 and CDR2 are SNHLY and FYNNEI. CDR3 size: 14 residues. With 6 bases removed from V and 2 bases from J, the gap between germline ends came to 13 bases. CDR3 sequence (DNA): TGTGCCAGCAGGGGCAGGGGAGGCAACACTGAAGCTTTCTTT. It translates to CASRGRGGNTEAFF.

A remark on this clone: The same CDR3 can be traced to other DNA sequences in this sample. This rearrangement joins TRBV2 to TRBJ2-1, with D perhaps TRBD1 (6 bases). The germline V and J ends were trimmed by 5 bases and 0 bases, with 11 bases remaining between them. There are 15 residues in the CDR3. Germline V lookup: CDR1 SNHLY, CDR2 FYNNEI. The chain's CDR3 is CASSLTGSSYNEQFF. DNA of the CDR3: TGTGCCAGCAGTCTCACAGGGTCCTCCTACAATGAGCAGTTCTTC.

This clone has a single count. The chain is built from TRBV13 and TRBJ1-2; D unresolved. In germline, CDR1 is PRHDT, CDR2 FYEKMQ (reference sequence). The germline V and J ends were trimmed by 3 bases and 6 bases, with 14 bases remaining between them. The CDR3 is 14 amino acids. In DNA form, the CDR3 reads TGTGCCAGCAGCTTCGGCAGCGGGTCGGATGGCTACACCTTC. Residues: CASSFGSGSDGYTF.

V usage is TRBV6-6 and J usage is TRBJ2-7; D is undetermined. CDR1 and CDR2 (germline): MNHNY, SVGAGI (reference sequence). Trimming took 0 bases from V and 2 from J, leaving 11 bases between them. CDR3 size: 15 residues. CDR3 in amino acids: CASSYSSFSAYEQYF. CDR3 coding DNA: TGTGCCAGCAGTTACTCGTCATTCAGTGCCTACGAGCAGTACTTC.

The chain is built from TRBV30 and TRBJ2-6, with D unclear. This CDR3 has 14 residues. V dropped 0 bases and J dropped 4 bases, with 7 bases sitting between them. CDR1 is GTSNPN, CDR2 SVGIG, per germline (reference sequence). For the CDR3, the DNA is TGTGCCTGGAGTGTTCGTGGCGGGGCCAACGTCCTGACTTTC. It translates to CAWSVRGGANVLTF.

The chain joins TRBV11-2 to TRBJ1-3; a weak D match, TRBD1 (5 bases). CDR1 and CDR2 (germline): SGHAT, FQNNGV. V lost 5 bases and J 0 bases, leaving 11 bases between the germline ends. The CDR3 spans 15 residues. The CDR3 reads CASSRGLSSGNTIYF. CDR3 in DNA: TGTGCCAGCAGCCGGGGCCTTAGCTCTGGAAACACCATATATTTT.

The rearrangement uses TRBV15 and TRBJ2-7; D is unresolved. The CDR3 runs to 15 residues. V lost 3 bases and J 3 bases, leaving 15 bases between the germline ends. Germline V gene sequence: CDR1 LNHNV, CDR2 YYDKDF (reference sequence). CDR3 amino acids: CATSSGSGVHYEQYF. CDR3 nucleotides: TGTGCCACCAGCAGTGGTTCTGGGGTCCACTACGAGCAGTACTTC.

This chain uses TRBV15 with TRBJ2-7; possibly TRBD1 for D (6 bases). V lost 3 bases to trimming and J lost 6 bases, with 12 bases between them. Germline-derived CDR1 and CDR2 are LNHNV and YYDKDF (reference sequence). The CDR3 extends over 13 amino acids. The CDR3 DNA is TGTGCCACCAGCAGGGACAGCTCTGTCGAGCAGTACTTC. Translated, it gives CATSRDSSVEQYF.

The chain is built from TRBV11-2 and TRBJ2-1, with a tentative D call TRBD2 (5 bases). CDR3 length: 15 residues. CDR1 SGHAT and CDR2 FQNNGV come from the germline V gene. With 3 bases removed from V and 5 bases from J, the gap between germline ends came to 14 bases. The CDR3 protein is CASSFLYGADNEQFF. Here the CDR3 DNA reads TGTGCCAGCAGCTTCTTGTATGGAGCGGACAATGAGCAGTTCTTC.

This chain connects TRBV19 to TRBJ2-7, with 9 positions matching TRBD1. This CDR3 has 14 residues. Germline V gene data show CDR1 as LNHDA and CDR2 as SQIVND (reference sequence). Germline trimming cut 5 bases from V and 6 bases from J; bases unmatched to any gene: 8. The CDR3 loop is CASSYGDRVSEQYF. The CDR3 coding sequence is TGTGCCAGTAGTTACGGGGACAGGGTAAGCGAGCAGTACTTC.

This chain uses TRBV28 with TRBJ1-3; D ambiguous. CDR3 length equals 11 residues. The germline V gene encodes CDR1 MDHEN and CDR2 SYDVKM. Trimming left V 5 bases short and J 4 bases short, with 3 bases between. For the CDR3, the DNA is TGTGCCAGCAGTGTGGGAAACACCATATATTTT. Its translation: CASSVGNTIYF.

CDR3 sequence reads: CASSDPGLAGTKTGELFF. The CDR3 DNA follows: TGTGCCAGCAGCGATCCGGGACTAGCGGGAACCAAAACCGGGGAGCTGTTTTTT. The V and J genes are TRBV2 and TRBJ2-2, with 13 bases matching TRBD2. From germline, CDR1 is SNHLY and CDR2 FYNNEI. This CDR3 is built from 18 residues. J lost 5 bases, V lost 6 bases, and 12 bases had no gene match.

The chain is built from TRBV2 and TRBJ2-7, with TRBD2 as a possible D gene (6 bases). There are 13 residues in the CDR3. V was cut by 10 bases and J by 2 bases, with 15 bases left in between. CDR1 and CDR2 (germline): SNHLY, FYNNEI. CDR3 in amino acids: CAKRREDPYEQYF. The CDR3 nucleotides read TGTGCCAAGAGGAGGGAGGACCCCTACGAGCAGTACTTC. Filled out from reference TRBV2 and TRBJ2-7, the complete variable domain reads EPEVTQTPSHQVTQMGQEVILRCVPISNHLYFYWYRQILGQKVEFLVSFYNNEISEKSEIFDDQFSVERPDGSNFTLKIRSTKLEDSAMYFCAKRREDPYEQYFGPGTRLTVT.

Concerning this clone itself: The sample carries other DNA sequences with the same CDR3. The rearrangement joins TRBV27 to TRBJ1-1, with a weak D call TRBD1 (5 bases). V was pared by 6 bases and J by 5 bases, with 13 bases between. CDR1 is MNHEY, CDR2 SMNVEV, per germline (reference sequence). The CDR3 runs to 13 residues. CDR3 DNA: TGTGCCAGCAGCCTATATCAGGGAACTGAAGCTTTCTTT. It is translated as CASSLYQGTEAFF.

The V gene is TRBV29-1, the J gene TRBJ1-2; TRBD1 matches at 7 bases. Germline V gene lookup returns CDR1 SQVTM and CDR2 ANQGSEA. CDR3 length: 15 amino acids. V lost 0 bases, J lost 0 bases, and 4 bases stayed unmatched. This CDR3 is CSVEDNRGANYGYTF. DNA for the CDR3: TGCAGCGTTGAAGATAACAGGGGAGCTAACTATGGCTACACCTTC.

This clone was found a few times. A read error may explain this, as a much larger clone is one base away. J is TRBJ1-5 and V is TRBV9, with 8 bases fitting TRBD1. The germline gives CDR1 SGDLS, CDR2 YYNGEE. The length of the CDR3 is 15 residues. Trimming at V came to 7 bases and at J to 0 bases, leaving 6 bases not matched to a gene. As DNA, the CDR3 is TGTGCCAGCGGCCAGACAGGGGATAGCAATCAGCCCCAGCATTTT. Translation: CASGQTGDSNQPQHF.